Here is one TCR beta chain with its context. The antigen is unknown. The sample originates from a study of PD-1 blockade in classical Hodgkin lymphoma. Study results and caveats: Excluded were patients who started nivolumab under 1 year after ASCT, a group that had lower diversity. Before treatment, complete responders showed about the same diversity as newly diagnosed patients.

V lost 1 base and J lost 0; bases outside the gene matches: 6. The V gene's germline CDR1 is SGHTS and CDR2 YDEGEE. The CDR3 totals 18 residues. The protocol was immunoSEQ multiplex PCR, while the TCRdb copy is restricted to in-frame clones and leaves out a portion. This sample has 95,000 to 100,000 clones, with around 89% found just once. Relapses following autologous stem cell transplantation were seen in all patients, with brentuximab vedotin exposure varying. V gene TRBV5-8 combines with J gene TRBJ2-1; the match to TRBD2 covers 11 bases. The clonotype originates from a human donor with classical Hodgkin lymphoma. Sequenced material: peripheral blood mononuclear cells (PBMCs), taken before the second cycle of nivolumab. In DNA, the CDR3 is TGTGCCAGCAGCTTGTATGTCACTAGCGGGAGCTCCTACAATGAGCAGTTCTTC. This gives the protein CASSLYVTSGSSYNEQFF.